This entry lists 5 T cell receptor beta chains sequenced from one sample in a study of OX40 agonist ivuxolimab in advanced cancers. Clones were sequenced by immunoSEQ multiplex PCR, and TCRdb holds only the in-frame ones, with some missing. The profile shows about 58,000 clones, roughly 85% of them singletons. Sequenced here: CD4+ or CD8+ T cells sorted from blood, sampled in a trial of the OX40 agonist ivuxolimab. Source of these receptors: an adult with an advanced solid tumor such as melanoma, head and neck, liver or kidney cancer.

This sequence joins TRBV7-3 and TRBJ2-5; 7 bases line up with TRBD2. V gave up 5 bases and J gave up 5 bases; unmatched junction bases: 14. This CDR3 spans 16 amino acids. Germline assignment: CDR1 SGHTA and CDR2 FQGTGA. Here the CDR3 reads CASSPGVYERGETQYF. The DNA of the CDR3 is TGTGCCAGCAGCCCGGGGGTTTACGAGCGGGGCGAGACCCAGTACTTC.

The chain joins TRBV6-5 to TRBJ2-5; 7 bases align to TRBD1. V was pared by 7 bases and J by 4 bases, with 9 bases of the junction left unmatched. This CDR3 is built from 14 residues. CDR1 and CDR2 (germline): MNHEY, SVGAGI. CDR3 DNA: TGTGCCAGCACCGCCAGGGGGATGGGAGAGACCCAGTACTTC. This sequence encodes CASTARGMGETQYF.

The chain recombines TRBV28 with TRBJ1-2; a weak D match, TRBD1 (5 bases). CDR3 length: 15 residues. Per the germline V gene, CDR1 is MDHEN and CDR2 is SYDVKM. The V and J ends lost 1 base and 5 bases respectively, with 14 bases between them. The CDR3 bases are TGTGCCAGCAGTTTATCTCGGGGGGAGGGGTATGGCTACACCTTC. It codes for CASSLSRGEGYGYTF.

The sample holds one count of this clone. This CDR3 reads CASSPTDYILETQYF. For the CDR3, the DNA is TGTGCCAGCAGCCCAACTGACTACATACTAGAGACCCAGTACTTC. The chain joins TRBV14 to TRBJ2-5; D is perhaps TRBD2 (5 bases). This CDR3 contains 15 residues. Germline V gene sequence: CDR1 SGHDN, CDR2 FVKESK. V lost 4 bases and J lost 4, with 16 bases in between.

The chain is built from TRBV11-2 and TRBJ1-6; D remains unclear. The CDR3 is made up of 13 amino acids. Deletions cut 4 bases from V and 12 bases from J, with 13 bases between. Germline V lookup: CDR1 SGHAT, CDR2 FQNNGV. In nucleotides, the CDR3 is TGTGCCAGCAGCTCCGGATCAACCAGACCCCTCCACTTT. It specifies CASSSGSTRPLHF.